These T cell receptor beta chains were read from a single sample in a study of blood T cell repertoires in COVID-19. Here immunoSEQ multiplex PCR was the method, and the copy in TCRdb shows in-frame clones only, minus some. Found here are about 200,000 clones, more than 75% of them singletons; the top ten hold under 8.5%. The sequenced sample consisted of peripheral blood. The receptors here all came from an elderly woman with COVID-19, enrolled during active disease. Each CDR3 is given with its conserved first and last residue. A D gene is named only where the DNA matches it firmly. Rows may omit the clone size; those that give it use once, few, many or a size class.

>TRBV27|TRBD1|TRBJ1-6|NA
TGTGCCAGCAGTATACGACAGGGTAATTCACCCCTCCACTTT
CASSIRQGNSPLHF
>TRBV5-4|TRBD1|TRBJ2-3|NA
TGTGCCAGCAGCTTGGGCAGGGGGCTTGGAGATACGCAGTATTTT
CASSLGRGLGDTQYF
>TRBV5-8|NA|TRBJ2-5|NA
TGTGCCAGCAGCTTTCCCAACTTTGGGCCCCAGTACTTC
CASSFPNFGPQYF
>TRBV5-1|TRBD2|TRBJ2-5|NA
TGCGCCAGCAGCTTGGTGGCGGGAGTAGAGACCCAGTACTTC
CASSLVAGVETQYF
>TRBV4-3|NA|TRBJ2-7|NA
TGCGCCAGCAGCCAAGATAGGGGTGCGGAGCAGTACTTC
CASSQDRGAEQYF
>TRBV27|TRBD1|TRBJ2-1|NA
TGTGCCACTGACAGGGCTTTTCCTACGGGAAGTTCCGAGCAGTTCTTC
CATDRAFPTGSSEQFF
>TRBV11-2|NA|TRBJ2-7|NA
TGTGCCAGCAGCTTAGGGACACTCTACGAGCAGTACTTC
CASSLGTLYEQYF
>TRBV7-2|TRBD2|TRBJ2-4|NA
TGTGCCAGCCGGCCCGGGAGAGCGGGGGGGGAACTAGCCAAAAACATTCAGTACTTC
CASRPGRAGGELAKNIQYF
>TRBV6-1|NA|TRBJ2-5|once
TGTGCCAGCAGTGACCCCGCGGGGAAGACCCAGTACTTC
CASSDPAGKTQYF
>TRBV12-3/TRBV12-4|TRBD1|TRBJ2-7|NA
TGTGCCAGCAGTTCCGGACAGGGACAGTACTTC
CASSSGQGQYF